This T cell receptor beta chain was identified in a study of post-analysis software for immune sequencing data. Each TCR beta cDNA library carried unique molecular identifiers. TCRdb re-called the PCR reads through MiXCR, storing one row per CDR3 protein. The sample contains over 300,000 distinct CDR3 sequences, less than 35% of which appear only once. This clonotype appeared once. This sequence was found in a girl between 10 and 17 years old with multiple sclerosis. Sample: blood.

CDR3 bases: TGCAGTGCTTATCAGGGAAGGGACGGCTACACCTTC. It specifies CSAYQGRDGYTF. V and J are TRBV20-1 and TRBJ1-2, with a weak D call TRBD1 (5 bases). The length of the CDR3 is 12 residues. Germline CDR1 DFQATT, CDR2 SNEGSKA (reference sequence). Trimming stripped 5 bases from V and 8 bases from J, with 15 bases between.